This note documents a single T cell receptor beta chain sequence. This clone's antigen is unknown. It has no much larger one-base neighbor in the sample; base qualities were not kept. Using the deep immunoSEQ assay, multiplex PCR amplified TCR CDR3 regions from genomic DNA. Extracted genomic DNA from each cell subset was spread evenly across all wells of several immunoSEQ 96-well plates, with each plate serving as a replicate. For sorted subsets, approximately 200 ng of genomic DNA, equivalent to tens of thousands of T cell genomes, went into each replicate PCR. The purified libraries were quantified using a Qubit 3.0 fluorometer, sized with a Bioanalyzer 2100, and then quantified again using the KAPA Library Quantification kit. Every immunoSEQ 96-well plate was sequenced on a separate single-read 150-cycle Illumina NextSeq 550 flow cell. The paper's data handling went like this. The immunoSEQ output contained only junctional sequences without quality scores, so filtering could not match that applied to full-length reads. To assign V/J genes and CDR3, sequences were annotated against IMGT germline references using PyIR, a Python wrapper for IgBLAST v1.9. Reads were removed for weak V/J assignments (E-value above 1e-6), missing CDR3, stop codons, out-of-frame junctions, or ambiguous translated residues. V3J clonotypes were defined by identical inferred V gene, J gene, and CDR3 amino acid sequence. Percentage overlap between repertoires was calculated by dividing the number of shared unique clonotypes by the size of the smaller repertoire. Richness of each repertoire was evaluated using RTK rarefaction, the Chao1 estimator, and Recon v2.1 estimates of unobserved clonotypes. For all TCRbeta clonotypes obtained by the gDNA method from a few donors, generation probabilities were computed with OLGA. The source is immuneACCESS, and TCRdb retained only in-frame sequences with V and J called. Part of the clones is not carried over; for the studies checked, unresolved V genes explain less than half of this, and the remainder is unexplained. Clonal size and the V and J genes are those of that table, whereas D and trimming came from the DNA. The sample table lists approximately 2,300,000 clones, about nine tenths of them with a count of one. The ten largest account for approximately 0.39% of the sample.

Taken from cysteine to phenylalanine, the CDR3 has 13 residues. Just CDR3 DNA is preserved here, 39 bases in frame from base 1. Cut back by 8 bases and 0 bases, the V and J ends lie 10 bases apart. Per the germline V gene, MNHNS is the CDR1 and SASEGT is the CDR2. This sample is drawn from a study of shared clonotypes between healthy human individuals (dated by TCRdb to about 2020). As for the study more broadly: The cohort comprised a couple of women and a few men aged 18 to 49 years. Different laboratories and diverse techniques were used to prepare libraries and sequence TCR repertoires, to increase sequencing depth and limit assay-specific biases. Per donor, three plates each were used for CD4 naive and CD4 memory, two for CD8 naive, and one for CD8 memory. Per donor, leukapheresis produced somewhere between about 0.85 and 10 billion PBMCs. Blood TCR repertoires of five healthy adults were deeply sequenced to estimate repertoire size and the extent of clonotype sharing between individuals.

Broader findings and caveats from the paper: Based on pairwise subsampling, the degree of clonotype sharing among donors was expected to be affected by sequencing depth. Sharing across a handful of donors was observed for approximately 5% of naive CD4, 3% to 3.5% of naive CD8, about 2.3% of memory CD4, and roughly 0.43% of memory CD8 clonotypes. Compared with non-shared clonotypes, clonotypes shared by all four sorted-subset donors had higher generation probabilities. Sampling was restricted to blood, and TCR repertoires in tissues likely differ from the TCR repertoires found in blood. Because the study included a small number of donors, the genetic and exposure-history diversity represented was limited. Incomplete sequencing was indicated by rarefaction of sorted-subset datasets, despite the large sequencing depth. Naive subsets generally had larger estimated clonotype richness than memory subsets.

Healthy HIV-negative adults with no recently reported acute infections or vaccinations were included as donors. Every donor was a Caucasian adult living in Nashville, Tennessee, USA. CD4+ T cells were enriched through magnetic negative selection, after which naive cells were positively selected on CD45RA and the remaining negative fraction served as the memory subset. Blood was collected by leukapheresis, and PBMCs were isolated by Ficoll-Histopaque density gradient centrifugation and then cryopreserved in liquid nitrogen vapor phase. Purity and quantity of every magnetically sorted T cell population were checked by analytical flow cytometry. Each sorted fraction had its genomic DNA isolated and then quantified by UV absorbance on a Nanodrop 2000c.

The TCR was taken from a man younger than 35 in good health. Some clones in this sample may be carry-over from other donors' samples. The chain was built from TRBV6-1 and TRBJ1-2, and TRBD1 may be the D gene, going by 6 matching bases. Sequenced sample: naive CD4+ T cells from PBMCs. The sample's cell subset or site, from its label and the paper: CD45RA+ positively selected. CDR3 sequence: CASRQATNYGYTF. The DNA is as follows: TGTGCCAGCCGACAGGCCACTAACTATGGCTACACCTTC.